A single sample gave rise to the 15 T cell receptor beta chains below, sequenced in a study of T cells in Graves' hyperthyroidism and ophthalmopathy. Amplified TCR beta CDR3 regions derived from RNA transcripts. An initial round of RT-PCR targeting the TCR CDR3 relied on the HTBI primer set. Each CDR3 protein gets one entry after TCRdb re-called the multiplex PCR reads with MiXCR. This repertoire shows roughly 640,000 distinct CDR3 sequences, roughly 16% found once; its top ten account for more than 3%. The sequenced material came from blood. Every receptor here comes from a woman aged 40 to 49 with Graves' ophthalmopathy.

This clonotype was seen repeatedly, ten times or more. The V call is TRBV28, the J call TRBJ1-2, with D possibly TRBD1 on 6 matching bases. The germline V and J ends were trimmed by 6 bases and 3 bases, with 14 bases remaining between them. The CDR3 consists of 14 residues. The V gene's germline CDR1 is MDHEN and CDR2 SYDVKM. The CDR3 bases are TGTGCCAGCAGGGTCCAACAGGGTTACTATGGCTACACCTTC. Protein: CASRVQQGYYGYTF.

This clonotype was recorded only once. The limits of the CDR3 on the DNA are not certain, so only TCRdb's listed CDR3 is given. The CDR3 here is CASSFATGIDPFF. The rearrangement links TRBV7-9 to TRBJ2-1; the table's D call of TRBD1 was not tested on the DNA. CDR1 is SEHNR and CDR2 is FQNEAQ in the germline V gene (reference sequence). From its first to its last residue, the CDR3 has 13 amino acids.

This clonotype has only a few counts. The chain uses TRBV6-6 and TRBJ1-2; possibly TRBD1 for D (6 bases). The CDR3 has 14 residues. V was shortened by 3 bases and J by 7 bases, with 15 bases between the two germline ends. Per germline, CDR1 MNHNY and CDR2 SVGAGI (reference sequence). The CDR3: CASSYSSGAPGYTF. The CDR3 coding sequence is TGTGCCAGCAGTTATTCGTCAGGGGCCCCTGGCTACACCTTC.

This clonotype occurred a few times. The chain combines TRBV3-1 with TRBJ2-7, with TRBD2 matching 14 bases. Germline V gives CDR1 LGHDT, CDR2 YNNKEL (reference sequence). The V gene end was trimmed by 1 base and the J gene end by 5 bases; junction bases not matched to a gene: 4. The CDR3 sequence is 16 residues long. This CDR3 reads CASSQAGLAGDHEQYF. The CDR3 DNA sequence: TGTGCCAGCAGCCAAGCGGGACTAGCGGGAGATCACGAGCAGTACTTC.

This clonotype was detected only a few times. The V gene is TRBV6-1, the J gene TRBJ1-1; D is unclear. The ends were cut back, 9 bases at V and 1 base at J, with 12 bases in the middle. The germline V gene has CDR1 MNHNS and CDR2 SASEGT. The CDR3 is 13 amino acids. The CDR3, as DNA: TGTGCCAGTCTGAATTACCCGAACACTGAAGCTTTCTTT. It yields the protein CASLNYPNTEAFF.

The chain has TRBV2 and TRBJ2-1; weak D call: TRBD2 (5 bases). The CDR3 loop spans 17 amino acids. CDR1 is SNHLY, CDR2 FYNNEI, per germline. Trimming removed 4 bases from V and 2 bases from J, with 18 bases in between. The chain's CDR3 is CASSVLVGLGAYNEQFF. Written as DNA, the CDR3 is TGTGCCAGCAGTGTACTAGTAGGGCTCGGGGCCTACAATGAGCAGTTCTTC.

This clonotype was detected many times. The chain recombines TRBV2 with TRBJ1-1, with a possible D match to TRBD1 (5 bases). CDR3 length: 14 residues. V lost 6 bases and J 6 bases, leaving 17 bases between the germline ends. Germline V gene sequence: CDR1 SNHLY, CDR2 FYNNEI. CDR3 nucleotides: TGTGCCAGCAGGAGAGGAGAAGGGGAGGCTGAAGCTTTCTTT. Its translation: CASRRGEGEAEAFF.

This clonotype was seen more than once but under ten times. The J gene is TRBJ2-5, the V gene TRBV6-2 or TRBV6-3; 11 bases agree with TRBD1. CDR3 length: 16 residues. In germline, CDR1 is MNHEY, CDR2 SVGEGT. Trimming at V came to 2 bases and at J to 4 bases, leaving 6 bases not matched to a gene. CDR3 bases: TGTGCCAGCAGTTACGGGGGGACAGGGGGGGGAGAGACCCAGTACTTC. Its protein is CASSYGGTGGGETQYF.

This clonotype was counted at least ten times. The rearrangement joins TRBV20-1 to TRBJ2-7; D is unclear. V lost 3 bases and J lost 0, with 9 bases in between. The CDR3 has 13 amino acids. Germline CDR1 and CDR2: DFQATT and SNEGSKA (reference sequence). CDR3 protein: CSASRNPSYEQYF. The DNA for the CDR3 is TGCAGTGCTAGTAGGAATCCCTCCTACGAGCAGTACTTC.

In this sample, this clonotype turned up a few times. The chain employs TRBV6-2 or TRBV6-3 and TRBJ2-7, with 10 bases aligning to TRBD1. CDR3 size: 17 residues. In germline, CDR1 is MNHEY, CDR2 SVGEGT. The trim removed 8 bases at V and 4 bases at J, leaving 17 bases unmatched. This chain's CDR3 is CASFGPGDRGHLYEQYF. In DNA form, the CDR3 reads TGTGCCAGCTTCGGCCCTGGAGACAGGGGGCACCTATACGAGCAGTACTTC.

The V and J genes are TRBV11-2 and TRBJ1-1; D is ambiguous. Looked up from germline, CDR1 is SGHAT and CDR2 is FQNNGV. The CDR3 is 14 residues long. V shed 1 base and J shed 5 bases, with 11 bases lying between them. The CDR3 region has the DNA TGTGCCAGCAGCTTAGCAGGAGGATGGACTGAAGCTTTCTTT. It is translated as CASSLAGGWTEAFF.

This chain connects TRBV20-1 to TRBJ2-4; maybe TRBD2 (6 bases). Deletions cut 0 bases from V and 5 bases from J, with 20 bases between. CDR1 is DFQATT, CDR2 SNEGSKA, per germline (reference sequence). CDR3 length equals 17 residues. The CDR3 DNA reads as TGCAGTGCTAGAGAACCGGTTGGACTAACATCCCAAAACATTCAGTACTTC. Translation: CSAREPVGLTSQNIQYF.

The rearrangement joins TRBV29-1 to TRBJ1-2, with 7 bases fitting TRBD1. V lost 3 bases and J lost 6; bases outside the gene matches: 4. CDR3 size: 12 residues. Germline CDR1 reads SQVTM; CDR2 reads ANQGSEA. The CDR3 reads CSVDKGAHGYTF. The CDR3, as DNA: TGCAGCGTTGATAAGGGGGCTCATGGCTACACCTTC.

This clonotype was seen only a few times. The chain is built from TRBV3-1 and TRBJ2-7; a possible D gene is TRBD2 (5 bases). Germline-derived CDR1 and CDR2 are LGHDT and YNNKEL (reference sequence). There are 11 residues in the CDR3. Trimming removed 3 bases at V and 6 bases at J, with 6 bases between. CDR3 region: CASSHGLEQYF. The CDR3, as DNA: TGTGCCAGCAGCCATGGACTCGAGCAGTACTTC.

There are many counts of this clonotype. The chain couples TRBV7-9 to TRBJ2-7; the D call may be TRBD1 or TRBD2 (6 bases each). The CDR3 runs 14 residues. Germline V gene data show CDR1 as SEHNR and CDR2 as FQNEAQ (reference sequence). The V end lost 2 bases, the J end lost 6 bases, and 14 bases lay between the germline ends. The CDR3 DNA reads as TGTGCCAGCAGCTTAAACTCGGGGGCGGGCGAGCAGTACTTC. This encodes CASSLNSGAGEQYF.